These 9 T cell receptor delta chains were sequenced from one sample in a study of γδ T cells in repeated Plasmodium falciparum infection. Gammadelta T cells were flow-sorted from PBMC into Vgamma9/Vdelta2+ and Vdelta2-negative populations for bulk analysis. TCRdb made new clone calls on the multiplex PCR reads using CATT. The sample gives 85,000 to 95,000 delta-chain clones, more than 1.4% of which show up once; under 9.5% is in the top ten. Sample: gamma-delta T cells from blood. These receptors were collected from a pool of human donors (malaria-infected and uninfected, not separated).

This clone was picked up a small number of times. The protein in TCRdb stems from a much larger clone and differs at residue 13 from this DNA's translation, likely a read error; here the protein is translated from the DNA. The J gene is TRDJ1, the V gene TRDV1; D not certain. The J gene, not given by TCRdb, was assigned here from a germline match of the nucleotide sequence. The CDR3 contains 19 residues. Trimming pared 2 bases from V and 1 base from J, leaving 23 bases between. Germline CDR1 and CDR2: TSWWSYY and QGS. CDR3 DNA sequence: TGTGCTCTTGGGGAAGGCAGTGCCGCCCGGCCTAGGGGCACCGATAAACTCATCTTT. This codes for CALGEGSAARPRGTDKLIF.

This clone was detected ten times or more. TCRdb lists the protein of a much larger clone for this DNA, which differs at residue 10, so this is likely a read error; the protein given here is translated from the DNA itself. V is TRDV2 and J is TRDJ1, with 10 bases identical to TRDD3. CDR1 is GEAIGNYY, CDR2 EKD, per germline. V shed 3 bases and J 0 bases; nucleotides not matched to a gene: 9. The CDR3 length is 17 residues. The CDR3 loop is CACDSLLGDENTDKLIF. The CDR3 coding sequence is TGTGCCTGTGACTCCTTACTGGGGGATGAGAACACCGATAAACTCATCTTT.

In this sample, this clone turned up a few times. TCRdb's entry gives the protein of a much larger clone, which mismatches this DNA's translation at residue 13, likely from a read error; the protein reported here is translated from the DNA. The J gene has no call, while the V gene is TRDV2; TRDD3, the table's D call, lacks a check against the DNA. Germline CDR1 GEAIGNYY, CDR2 EKD. This CDR3 contains 15 residues. The CDR3 sequence is CACDLRTGGYDKFIF. The CDR3 coding sequence is TGTGCCTGTGACCTACGTACTGGGGGATACGATAAATTCATCTTT.

Comments on this clone: This clone may be a read error of a much larger clone one base away. The rearrangement links TRDV2 to TRDJ1, with TRDD3 identical over 10 bases. Per germline, CDR1 GEAIGNYY and CDR2 EKD. V lost 3 bases, J lost 1 base, and 10 bases stayed unmatched. This CDR3 has 17 amino acids. CDR3 amino acids: CACDQLGDPTCTDKLIF. The CDR3 coding sequence is TGTGCCTGTGACCAACTGGGGGATCCGACGTGCACCGATAAACTCATCTTT.

This clone appeared a few times. This DNA translates differently at residue 4 from the TCRdb protein, which is that of a much larger clone; a read error is likely, and the protein shown is the DNA's own translation. CDR3 region: CACVHGDYTDKLIF. The CDR3 coding sequence is TGTGCCTGTGTCCATGGGGATTACACCGATAAACTCATCTTT. The chain couples TRDV2 to TRDJ1; tentative D call: TRDD3 (6 bases). Germline CDR1 reads GEAIGNYY; CDR2 reads EKD. Trimming cost V 5 bases and J 0 bases, with 12 bases left between them. The CDR3 loop spans 14 amino acids.

As for this clone: This likely came from a read error, as a far larger clone is one base away. At the DNA level, this CDR3 is encoded by other sequences in the same sample as well. The chain couples TRDV2 to TRDJ1; 12 bases match TRDD3. The J gene, not given by TCRdb, was assigned here from a germline match of the nucleotide sequence. The germline V gene has CDR1 GEAIGNYY and CDR2 EKD. The CDR3 is made up of 19 amino acids. The CDR3 sequence is CACDTRTGGYSTFTDKLIF. Written as DNA, the CDR3 is TGTGCCTGCGACACCCGTACTGGGGGATACTCAACCTTCACCGATAAACTCATCTTT.

This clone turned up a few times. The chain uses TRDV1 and TRDJ1; the D gene could be TRDD2 or TRDD3 (8 bases each). Here the J gene came from matching the DNA to germline, since TCRdb omits it. Germline values: CDR1 TSWWSYY, CDR2 QGS. The CDR3 totals 20 residues. Trimming shortened V by 2 bases and J by 4 bases, and 29 bases separated the two germline ends. As DNA, the CDR3 is TGTGCTCTTGGGGAAGGCCTTCCTATGAAAAGGGGGATAAGAAGCGATAAACTCATCTTT. Translation gives CALGEGLPMKRGIRSDKLIF.

The sample holds many counts of this clone. In the same sample, other DNA sequences code for this CDR3. The chain joins TRDV1 to TRDJ1; D may be TRDD3 (6 bases). This CDR3 is built from 16 residues. Trimming removed 0 bases at V and 0 bases at J, with 11 bases between. Germline V CDR1 and CDR2: TSWWSYY, QGS. The chain's CDR3 is CALGELSWGYTDKLIF. CDR3 sequence (DNA): TGTGCTCTTGGGGAACTGAGCTGGGGATACACCGATAAACTCATCTTT.

Only a few counts were recorded for this clone. The amino acid sequence in TCRdb belongs to a much larger clone and departs from this DNA's translation at residue 11, likely a sequencing read error; the sequence shown is translated from the DNA. This sequence joins TRDV1 and TRDJ1; TRDD3 agrees at 10 bases. In the absence of a J gene in TCRdb, the DNA was matched to germline to assign it here. Germline lookup yields CDR1 TSWWSYY and CDR2 QGS. The ends lost 6 bases at V and 2 bases at J; junction bases unmatched: 18. There are 19 residues in the CDR3. This chain's CDR3 is CALGGLTDWGMRVTDKLIF. The CDR3 bases are TGTGCTCTTGGAGGCCTGACTGACTGGGGGATGCGCGTAACCGATAAACTCATCTTT.